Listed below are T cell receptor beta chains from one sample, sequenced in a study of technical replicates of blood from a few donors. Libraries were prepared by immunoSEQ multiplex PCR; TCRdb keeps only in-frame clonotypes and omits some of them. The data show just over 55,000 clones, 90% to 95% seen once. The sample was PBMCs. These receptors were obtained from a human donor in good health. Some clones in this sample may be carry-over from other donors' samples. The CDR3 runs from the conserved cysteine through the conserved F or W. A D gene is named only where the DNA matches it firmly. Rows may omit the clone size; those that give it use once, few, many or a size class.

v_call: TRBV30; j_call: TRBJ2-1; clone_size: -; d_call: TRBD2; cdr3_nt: TGTGCCTGCCCTACCGAAGGGGCCAAGGGACTAGCGGGGGGGCGAGGGCAGTTCTTC; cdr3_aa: CACPTEGAKGLAGGRGQFF
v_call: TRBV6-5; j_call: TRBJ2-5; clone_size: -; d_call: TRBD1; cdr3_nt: TGTGCCAGCAGCATCCCAGGGGGCGACGGGACCCAGTACTTC; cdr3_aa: CASSIPGGDGTQYF
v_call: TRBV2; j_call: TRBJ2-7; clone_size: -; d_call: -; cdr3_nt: TGTGCCAGCAGTGAAATCCGGGGGGAGCAGTACTTC; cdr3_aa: CASSEIRGEQYF
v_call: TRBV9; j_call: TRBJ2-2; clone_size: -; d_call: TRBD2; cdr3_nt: TGTGCCAGCAGCGGCAGACTAGCGGGAGGCCCCCCTGACACCGGGGAGCTGTTTTTT; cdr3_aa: CASSGRLAGGPPDTGELFF
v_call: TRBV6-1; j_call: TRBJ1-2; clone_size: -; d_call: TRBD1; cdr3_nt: TGTGCCAGCAGTGTATACTACACCGGGACAGAGTATGGCTACACCTTC; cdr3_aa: CASSVYYTGTEYGYTF
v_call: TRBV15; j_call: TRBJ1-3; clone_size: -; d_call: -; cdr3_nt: TGTGCCACCAGCAGAGATTTCCCCGGGGGGTCCGGAAACACCATATATTTT; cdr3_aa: CATSRDFPGGSGNTIYF
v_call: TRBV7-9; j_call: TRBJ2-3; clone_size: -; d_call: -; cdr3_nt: TGTGCCAGCAGCTTAGGGGTTAGCGGAAGCACAGATACGCAGTATTTT; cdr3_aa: CASSLGVSGSTDTQYF
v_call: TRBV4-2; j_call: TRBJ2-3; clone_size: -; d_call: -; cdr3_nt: TGTGCCAGCAGCCAAGATCTAAGTCGGGGGAGTTCCCCAGATACGCAGTATTTT; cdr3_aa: CASSQDLSRGSSPDTQYF
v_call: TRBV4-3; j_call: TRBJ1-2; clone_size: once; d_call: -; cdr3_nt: TGCGCCAGCAGCCAAGGGGAAGGGGGGGGCGCGTATGGCTACACCTTC; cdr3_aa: CASSQGEGGGAYGYTF
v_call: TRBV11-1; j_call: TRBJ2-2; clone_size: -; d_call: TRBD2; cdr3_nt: TGTGCCAGCAGCTACGGGACTAGCGGGGGAGACGGGGAGCTGTTTTTT; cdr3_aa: CASSYGTSGGDGELFF
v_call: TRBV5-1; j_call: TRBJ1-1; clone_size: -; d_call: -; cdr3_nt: TGCGCCAGCAGTGTTCGACAGAGACAATTGAACACTGAAGCTTTCTTT; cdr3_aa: CASSVRQRQLNTEAFF
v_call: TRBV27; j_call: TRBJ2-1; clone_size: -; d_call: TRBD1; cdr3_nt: TGTGCCAGCGGGGGACAGGGTTACAATGAGCAGTTCTTC; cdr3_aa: CASGGQGYNEQFF
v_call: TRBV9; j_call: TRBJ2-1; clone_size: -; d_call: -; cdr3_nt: TGTGCCAGCAGCGTAGATCAGGGAATGGGGTACAATGAGCAGTTCTTC; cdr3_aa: CASSVDQGMGYNEQFF
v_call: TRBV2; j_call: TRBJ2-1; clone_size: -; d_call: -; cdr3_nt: TGTGCCAGCAGACTAGCTTCGGGCAATGAGCAGTTCTTC; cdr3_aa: CASRLASGNEQFF
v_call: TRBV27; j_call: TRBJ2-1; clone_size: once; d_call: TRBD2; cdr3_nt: TGTGCCAGCAGTTTGGCTCGAGGTGGGGCGGGAGGGATAATCTACAATGAGCAGTTCTTC; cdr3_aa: CASSLARGGAGGIIYNEQFF
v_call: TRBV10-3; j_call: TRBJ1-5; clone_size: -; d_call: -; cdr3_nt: TGTGCCACCCGAGGAGGGTCAACTACAAATAGCAATCAGCCCCAGCATTTT; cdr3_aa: CATRGGSTTNSNQPQHF
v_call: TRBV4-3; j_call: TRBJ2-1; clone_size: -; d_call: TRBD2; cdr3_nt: TGCGCCAGCAGCCAAGCCCGGACTAGCGGGAGTTTCAATGAGCAGTTCTTC; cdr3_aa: CASSQARTSGSFNEQFF
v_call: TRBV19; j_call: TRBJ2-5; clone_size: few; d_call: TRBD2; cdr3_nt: TGTGCCAGTAGTATCTCGGGCGGGAGTACGGGGGAGACCCAGTACTTC; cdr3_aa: CASSISGGSTGETQYF
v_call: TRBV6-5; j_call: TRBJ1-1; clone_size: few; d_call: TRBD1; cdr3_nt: TGTGCCAGCAGTTGGGACAGCCCATCTCGCACTGAAGCTTTCTTT; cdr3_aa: CASSWDSPSRTEAFF
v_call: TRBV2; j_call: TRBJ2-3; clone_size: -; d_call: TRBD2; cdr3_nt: TGTGCCAGCAGCGCGGGGAGGGAAGATACGCAGTATTTT; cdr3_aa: CASSAGREDTQYF
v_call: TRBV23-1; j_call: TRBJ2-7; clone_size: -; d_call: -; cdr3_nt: TGCGCCAGCAGTCAATCTCGGGTTAGCGAGCAGTACTTC; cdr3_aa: CASSQSRVSEQYF
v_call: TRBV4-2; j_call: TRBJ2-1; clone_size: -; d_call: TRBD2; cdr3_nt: TGTGCCAGCAGCCAACAGCGGGAGGGGATTGAGCAGTTCTTC; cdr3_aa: CASSQQREGIEQFF
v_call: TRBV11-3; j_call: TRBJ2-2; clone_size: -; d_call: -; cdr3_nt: TGTGCCAGCAGAGGACAGGGAGGGACCGGGGAGCTGTTTTTT; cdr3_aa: CASRGQGGTGELFF
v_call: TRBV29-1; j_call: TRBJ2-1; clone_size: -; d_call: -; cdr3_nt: TGCAGCGTTGGACACCACTCCTACAATGAGCAGTTCTTC; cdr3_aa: CSVGHHSYNEQFF
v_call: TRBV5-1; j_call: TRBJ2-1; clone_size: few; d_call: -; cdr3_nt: TGCGCCAGCAGTCGTTCGGGGGGCTTCGATGAGCAGTTCTTC; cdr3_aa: CASSRSGGFDEQFF
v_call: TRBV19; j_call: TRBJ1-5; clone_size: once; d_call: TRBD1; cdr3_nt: TGTGCCAGTAAAGGGACAGGGGTACAGCCCCAGCATTTT; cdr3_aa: CASKGTGVQPQHF
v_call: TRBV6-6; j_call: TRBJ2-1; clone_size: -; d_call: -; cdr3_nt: TGTGCCAGCAGTTACTTGGGGGCTCCCCCCTACAATGAGCAGTTCTTC; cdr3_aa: CASSYLGAPPYNEQFF
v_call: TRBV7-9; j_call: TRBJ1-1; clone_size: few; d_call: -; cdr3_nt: TGTGCCAGCAGCTTCGTTGGCGAAGCTTTCTTT; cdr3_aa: CASSFVGEAFF
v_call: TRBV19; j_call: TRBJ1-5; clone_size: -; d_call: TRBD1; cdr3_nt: TGTGCCAGTAGTTCTAAGGGGGCCAATCAGCCCCAGCATTTT; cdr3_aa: CASSSKGANQPQHF
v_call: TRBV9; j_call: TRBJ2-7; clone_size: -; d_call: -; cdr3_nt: TGTGCCAGCAGCCCCCGGTATTCGAAGCAGTACTTC; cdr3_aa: CASSPRYSKQYF
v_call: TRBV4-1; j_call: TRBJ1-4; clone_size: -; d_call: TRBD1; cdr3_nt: TGCGCCAGCAGCCACCCAGGGGGCGAGACGGCTAATGAAAAACTGTTTTTT; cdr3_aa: CASSHPGGETANEKLFF
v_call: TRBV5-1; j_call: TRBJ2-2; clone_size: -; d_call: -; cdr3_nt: TGCGCCAGCAGCTTGGGAGGGGGAAGCACCGGGGAGCTGTTTTTT; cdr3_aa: CASSLGGGSTGELFF
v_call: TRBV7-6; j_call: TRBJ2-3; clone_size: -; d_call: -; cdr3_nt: TGTGCCAGCAGCAGCACGGCTAGCGCCCACACAGATACGCAGTATTTT; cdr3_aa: CASSSTASAHTDTQYF
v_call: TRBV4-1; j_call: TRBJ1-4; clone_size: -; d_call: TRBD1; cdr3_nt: TGCGCCAGCAGCCACCCCAGGGGGGACAGGGATAATGAAAAACTGTTTTTT; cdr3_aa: CASSHPRGDRDNEKLFF
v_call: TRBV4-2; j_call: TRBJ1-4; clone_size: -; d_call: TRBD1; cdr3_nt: TGTGCCAGCAGCCATGGACAGGGAGATGAAAAACTGTTTTTT; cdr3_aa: CASSHGQGDEKLFF
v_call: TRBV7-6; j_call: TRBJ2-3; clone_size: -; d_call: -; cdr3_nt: TGTGCCAGCAGCCCAGGGCCCGACGGCTCAGATACGCAGTATTTT; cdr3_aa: CASSPGPDGSDTQYF
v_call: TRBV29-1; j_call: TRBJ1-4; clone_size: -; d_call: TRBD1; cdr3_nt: TGCAGCGTTGAAGGCGGGACAGGGTTAACTAATGAAAAACTGTTTTTT; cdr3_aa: CSVEGGTGLTNEKLFF
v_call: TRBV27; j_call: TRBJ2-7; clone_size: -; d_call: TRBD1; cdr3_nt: TGTGCCAGCAGTTTTTCCCAGGGGGTGTCCTACGAGCAGTACTTC; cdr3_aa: CASSFSQGVSYEQYF
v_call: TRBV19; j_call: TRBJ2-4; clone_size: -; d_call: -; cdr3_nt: TGTGCCAGTCGACCTCAAATGAGGGAAAACATTCAGTACTTC; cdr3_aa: CASRPQMRENIQYF
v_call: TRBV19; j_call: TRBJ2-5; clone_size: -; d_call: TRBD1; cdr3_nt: TGTGCCAGTAGTTCCTGGACAGGGGGCGGCGGGGAGACCCAGTACTTC; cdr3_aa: CASSSWTGGGGETQYF
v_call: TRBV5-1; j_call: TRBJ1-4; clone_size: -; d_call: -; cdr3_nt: TGCGCCAGCAGCTTGGACGGGATAGGTGAAAAACTGTTTTTT; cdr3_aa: CASSLDGIGEKLFF
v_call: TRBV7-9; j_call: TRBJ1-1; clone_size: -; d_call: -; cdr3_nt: TGTGCCAGCAGTCCCATAGTCGATGAAGCTTTCTTT; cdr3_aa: CASSPIVDEAFF
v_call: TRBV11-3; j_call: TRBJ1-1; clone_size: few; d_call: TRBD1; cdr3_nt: TGTGCCAGCCGCGAATCAGGGGGGAACACTGAAGCTTTCTTT; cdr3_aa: CASRESGGNTEAFF
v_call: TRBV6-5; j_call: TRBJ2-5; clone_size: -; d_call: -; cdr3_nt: TGTGCCAGCAGTTCATATGGAGGAGAGACCCAGTACTTC; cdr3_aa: CASSSYGGETQYF
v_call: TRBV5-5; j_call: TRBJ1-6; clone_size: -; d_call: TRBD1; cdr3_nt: TGTGCCAGCAGCTTGGTTCCTACAGGGGGTCCCTCACCCCTCCACTTT; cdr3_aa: CASSLVPTGGPSPLHF
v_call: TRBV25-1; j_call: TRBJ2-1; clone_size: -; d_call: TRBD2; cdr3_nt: TGTGCCAGCAGTTTGGGTACTAGCGGGAGGGTCGATGAGCAGTTCTTC; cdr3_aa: CASSLGTSGRVDEQFF
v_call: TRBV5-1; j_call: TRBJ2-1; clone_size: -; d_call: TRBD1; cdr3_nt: TGCGCCAGCAGCTTGGGACAGGGGGCGCGGAATGAGCAGTTCTTC; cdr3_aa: CASSLGQGARNEQFF
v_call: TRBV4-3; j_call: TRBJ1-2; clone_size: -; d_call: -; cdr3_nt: TGCGCCAGCAGCCAGGCGTCCTTGGACGGGGCTAACTATGGCTACACCTTC; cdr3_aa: CASSQASLDGANYGYTF
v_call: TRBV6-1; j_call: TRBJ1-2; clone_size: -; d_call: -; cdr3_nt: TGTGCCAGCAGTGAAGAGAGAGGGATGGGATATGGCTACACCTTC; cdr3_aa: CASSEERGMGYGYTF
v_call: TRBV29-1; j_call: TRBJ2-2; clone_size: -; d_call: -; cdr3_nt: TGCAGCGCCCAGGGTTCTGGCGGGGAGCTGTTTTTT; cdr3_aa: CSAQGSGGELFF
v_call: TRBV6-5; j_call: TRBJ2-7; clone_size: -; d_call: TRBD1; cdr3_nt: TGTGCCAGCAGTTACGCATACAGGGGCTACGAGCAGTACTTC; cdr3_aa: CASSYAYRGYEQYF
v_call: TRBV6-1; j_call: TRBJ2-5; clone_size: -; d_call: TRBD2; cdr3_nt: TGTGCCAGCGGGATAGCGGGGGGGCCTTTTGAGACCCAGTACTTC; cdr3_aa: CASGIAGGPFETQYF